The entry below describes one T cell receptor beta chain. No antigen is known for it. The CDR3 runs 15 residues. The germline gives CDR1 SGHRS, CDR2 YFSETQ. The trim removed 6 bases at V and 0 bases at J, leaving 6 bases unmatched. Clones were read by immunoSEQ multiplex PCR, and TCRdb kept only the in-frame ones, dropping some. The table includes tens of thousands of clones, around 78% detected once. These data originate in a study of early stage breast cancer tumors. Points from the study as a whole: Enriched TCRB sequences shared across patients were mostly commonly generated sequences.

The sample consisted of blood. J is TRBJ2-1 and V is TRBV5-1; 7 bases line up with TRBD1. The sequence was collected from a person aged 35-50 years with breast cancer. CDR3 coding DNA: TGCGCCAGCAACTCGGACAGGCTCTCCTACAATGAGCAGTTCTTC. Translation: CASNSDRLSYNEQFF.